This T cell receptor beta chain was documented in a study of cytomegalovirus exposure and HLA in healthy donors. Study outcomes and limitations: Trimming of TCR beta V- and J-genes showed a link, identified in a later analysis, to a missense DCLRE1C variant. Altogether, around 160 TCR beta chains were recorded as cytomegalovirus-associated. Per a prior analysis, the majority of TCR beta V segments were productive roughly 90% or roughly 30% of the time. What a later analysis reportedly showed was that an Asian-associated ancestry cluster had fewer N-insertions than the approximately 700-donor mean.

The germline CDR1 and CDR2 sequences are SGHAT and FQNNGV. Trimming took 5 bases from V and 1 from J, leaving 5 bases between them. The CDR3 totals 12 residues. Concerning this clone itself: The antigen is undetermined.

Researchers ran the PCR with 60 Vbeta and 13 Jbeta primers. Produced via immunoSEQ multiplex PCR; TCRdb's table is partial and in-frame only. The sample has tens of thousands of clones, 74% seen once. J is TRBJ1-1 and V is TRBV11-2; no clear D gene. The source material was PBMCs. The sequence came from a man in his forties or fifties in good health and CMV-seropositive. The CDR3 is CASSPSNTEAFF. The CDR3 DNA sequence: TGTGCCAGCAGCCCATCGAACACTGAAGCTTTCTTT. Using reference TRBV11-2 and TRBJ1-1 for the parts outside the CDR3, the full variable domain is EAGVAQSPRYKIIEKRQSVAFWCNPISGHATLYWYQQILGQGPKLLIQFQNNGVVDDSQLPKDRFSAERLKGVDSTLKIQPAKLEDSAVYLCASSPSNTEAFFGQGTRLTVV.